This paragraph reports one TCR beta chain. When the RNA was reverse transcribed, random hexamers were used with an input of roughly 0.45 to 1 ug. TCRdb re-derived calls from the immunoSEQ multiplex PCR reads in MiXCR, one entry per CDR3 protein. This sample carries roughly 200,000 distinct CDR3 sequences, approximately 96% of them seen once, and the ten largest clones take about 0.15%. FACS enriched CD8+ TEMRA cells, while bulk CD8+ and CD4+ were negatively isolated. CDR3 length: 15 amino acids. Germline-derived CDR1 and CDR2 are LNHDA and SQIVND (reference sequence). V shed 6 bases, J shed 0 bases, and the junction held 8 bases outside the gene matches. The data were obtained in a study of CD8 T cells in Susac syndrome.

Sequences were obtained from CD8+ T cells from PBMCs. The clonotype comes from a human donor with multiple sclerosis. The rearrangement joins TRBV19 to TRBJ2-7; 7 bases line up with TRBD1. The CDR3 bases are TGTGCCAGTAGCCCACGACAGGGCTTCTCCTACGAGCAGTACTTC. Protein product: CASSPRQGFSYEQYF.